This TCR beta chain was sequenced in a study of blood T cell repertoires in COVID-19. The data were produced by immunoSEQ multiplex PCR, yet TCRdb's version contains in-frame clones alone and is incomplete. The data hold hundreds of thousands of clones, with 80% to 90% observed a single time. The CDR3 is 15 amino acids. Germline trimming cut 1 base from V and 7 bases from J; bases unmatched to any gene: 4. Looked up from germline, CDR1 is SGHAT and CDR2 is FQNNGV. The sample consisted of peripheral blood. The sequence derives from a woman aged 80 or over with COVID-19, enrolled during active disease. The chain has TRBV11-2 and TRBJ1-4; TRBD1 matches at 9 bases. In DNA, the CDR3 is TGTGCCAGCAGCTTAGGGGACAGGGATTTTGAAAAACTGTTTTTT. It codes for CASSLGDRDFEKLFF.